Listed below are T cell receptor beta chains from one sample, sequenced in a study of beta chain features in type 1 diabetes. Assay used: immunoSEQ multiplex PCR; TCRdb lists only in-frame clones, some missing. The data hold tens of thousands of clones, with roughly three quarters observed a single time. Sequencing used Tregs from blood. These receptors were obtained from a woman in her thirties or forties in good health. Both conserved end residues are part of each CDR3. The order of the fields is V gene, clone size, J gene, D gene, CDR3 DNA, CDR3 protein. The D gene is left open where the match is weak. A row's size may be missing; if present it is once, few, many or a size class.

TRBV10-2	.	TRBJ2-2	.	TGCGCCAGCAGTGACCGGGACTCGAAGCTGTTTTTT	CASSDRDSKLFF
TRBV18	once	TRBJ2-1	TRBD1	TGTGCCAGCTCCCCCCGAGACAGGGGGTCGGATGAGCAGTTCTTC	CASSPRDRGSDEQFF
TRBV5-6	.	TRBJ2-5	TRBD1	TGTGCCAGCAGCTTAGACAGGGCGTACCAAGAGACCCAGTACTTC	CASSLDRAYQETQYF
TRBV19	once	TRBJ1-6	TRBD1	TGTGCCAGTAGGGACCGACAGGGTCTAAATTCACCCCTCCACTTT	CASRDRQGLNSPLHF
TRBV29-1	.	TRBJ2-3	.	TGCAGCGTGTTGTGGGGGCAGGGAGATACGCAGTATTTT	CSVLWGQGDTQYF
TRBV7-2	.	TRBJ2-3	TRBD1	TGTGCCAGCAGCTACGACAGGGTTTCCACAGATACGCAGTATTTT	CASSYDRVSTDTQYF
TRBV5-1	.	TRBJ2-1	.	TGCGCCAGCAGCTTGGGTCAGGGGAAGAATGAGCAGTTCTTC	CASSLGQGKNEQFF
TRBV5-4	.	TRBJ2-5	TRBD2	TGTGCCAGCAGCCCGAGACTAGCGGGGGCAAAAGAGACCCAGTACTTC	CASSPRLAGAKETQYF
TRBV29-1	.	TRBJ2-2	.	TGCAGCGTTGACAGGGGCTACACCGGGGAGCTGTTTTTT	CSVDRGYTGELFF
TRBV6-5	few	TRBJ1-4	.	TGTGCCAGCAGAAGCAGCGGGGGGAATGAAAAACTGTTTTTT	CASRSSGGNEKLFF
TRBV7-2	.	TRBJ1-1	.	TGTGCCACCCAAATGACAGCGAACACTGAAGCTTTCTTT	CATQMTANTEAFF
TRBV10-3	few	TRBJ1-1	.	TGTGCCATCAGTCCTACAGAGAACACTGAAGCTTTCTTT	CAISPTENTEAFF
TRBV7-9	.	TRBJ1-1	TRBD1	TGTGCCAGCAGCCACACGGGACAGGGCGGCACTGAAGCTTTCTTT	CASSHTGQGGTEAFF
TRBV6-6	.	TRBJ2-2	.	TGTGCCAGCAGTCCCCGGGGAGGTTTATCCGGGGAGCTGTTTTTT	CASSPRGGLSGELFF
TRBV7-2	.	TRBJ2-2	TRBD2	TGTGCCAGCAGTTACCCTACTAGCGGGGGGGCCCCCGGGGAGCTGTTTTTT	CASSYPTSGGAPGELFF
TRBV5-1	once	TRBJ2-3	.	TGCGCCAGCAGCTCTAGGTCAGACACAGATACGCAGTATTTT	CASSSRSDTDTQYF
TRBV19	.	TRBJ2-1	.	TGTGCCAGTAGTTATTTCAAGGGGTACAATGAGCAGTTCTTC	CASSYFKGYNEQFF
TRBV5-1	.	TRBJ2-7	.	TGCGCCAGCAGCTTGCAGGGCAGCTCCTACGAGCAGTACTTC	CASSLQGSSYEQYF
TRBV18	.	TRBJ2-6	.	TGTGCCAGCTCACCACCTCGTGGGGCCAACGTCCTGACTTTC	CASSPPRGANVLTF